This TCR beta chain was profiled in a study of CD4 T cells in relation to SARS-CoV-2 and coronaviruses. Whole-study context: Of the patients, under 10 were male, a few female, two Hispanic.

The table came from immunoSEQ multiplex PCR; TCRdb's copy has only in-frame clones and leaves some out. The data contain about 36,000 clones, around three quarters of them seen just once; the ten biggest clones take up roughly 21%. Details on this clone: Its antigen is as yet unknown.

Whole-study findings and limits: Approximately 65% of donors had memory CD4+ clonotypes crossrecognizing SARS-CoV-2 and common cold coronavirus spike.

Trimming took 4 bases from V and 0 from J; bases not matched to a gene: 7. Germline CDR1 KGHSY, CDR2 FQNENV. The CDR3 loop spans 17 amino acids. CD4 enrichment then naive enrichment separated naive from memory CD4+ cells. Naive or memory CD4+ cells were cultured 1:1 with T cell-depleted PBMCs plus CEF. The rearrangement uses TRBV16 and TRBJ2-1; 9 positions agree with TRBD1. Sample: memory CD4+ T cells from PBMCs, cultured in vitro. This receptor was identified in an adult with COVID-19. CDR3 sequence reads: CASSPKGTGRSYNEQFF. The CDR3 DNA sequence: TGTGCCAGCAGCCCTAAGGGGACAGGGCGCTCCTACAATGAGCAGTTCTTC.